The rows below give T cell receptor beta chains drawn from one sample of a study of Graves' ophthalmopathy and Graves' hyperthyroidism. TCRdb itself ran the multiplex PCR reads through MiXCR, one entry per CDR3 protein. The sample lists about 640,000 distinct CDR3 sequences, about two fifths seen once, with under 3.5% in the top ten. Sequenced input: peripheral blood. Receptors were obtained from an adult man with Graves' ophthalmopathy. CDR3s include the opening cysteine and the closing phenylalanine or tryptophan. The D gene is left open where the match is weak. Expanded clones get a size class; other rows say once, few or many, or leave the size out.

V gene	D gene	clone size	J gene	CDR3 DNA	CDR3 protein
TRBV5-1	-	few	TRBJ2-7	TGCGCCAGCAGCCCGGCGGCTCCCTCTTACGAGCAGTACTTC	CASSPAAPSYEQYF
TRBV2	-	-	TRBJ2-7	TGTGCCAGCAGTGAACAAGGGCCCTCCTACGAGCAGTACTTC	CASSEQGPSYEQYF
TRBV5-6	TRBD2	-	TRBJ2-5	TGTGCCAGCAGCTTGTTACTAGCGGGCGACAAACAAGAGACCCAGTACTTC	CASSLLLAGDKQETQYF
TRBV12-3/TRBV12-4	-	many	TRBJ1-5	TGTGCCAGCAGTCCCCGGAATCAGCCCCAGCATTTT	CASSPRNQPQHF
TRBV5-1	TRBD1	-	TRBJ2-5	TGCGCCAGCAGCCCGGGACAGGGGTGGCAAGAGACCCAGTACTTC	CASSPGQGWQETQYF
TRBV29-1	-	-	TRBJ1-4	TGCAGCGTTGTTCCGGGACACACCGGGGCAGGTGAAAAACTGTTTTTT	CSVVPGHTGAGEKLFF
TRBV4-1	-	-	TRBJ1-5	TGCGCCAGCAGCCAGAGCCCGGAGCCCCAGCATTTT	CASSQSPEPQHF
TRBV6-1	TRBD2	many	TRBJ2-2	TGTGCCAGCAGCAAACTACTAGCGGGAACGAACACCGGGGAGCTGTTTTTT	CASSKLLAGTNTGELFF
TRBV24-1	TRBD2	-	TRBJ2-5	TGTGCCACCAGGGCGGGGGGGAATCAGTACTTC	CATRAGGNQYF
TRBV2	-	many	TRBJ1-3	TGTGCCAGCAGTAGAGCAGACTCTGGAAACACCATATATTTT	CASSRADSGNTIYF
TRBV3-1	-	few	TRBJ1-3	TGTGCCAGCAGCCAAAGACAGGCGGGAGGAAACACCATATATTTT	CASSQRQAGGNTIYF
TRBV10-3	-	-	TRBJ1-1	TGTGCCACTGGGACAAGGGCCGGCACTGAAGCTTTCTTT	CATGTRAGTEAFF
TRBV10-3	TRBD2	many	TRBJ2-7	TGTGCCATCAGTTCCGGGACTAGCGGGAGCTACGAGCAGTACTTC	CAISSGTSGSYEQYF
TRBV6-1	TRBD1	many	TRBJ1-2	TGTGCCAGCAGTAACGTAGCCCTGACAGGGGGCGCATTTGGCTACACCTTC	CASSNVALTGGAFGYTF
TRBV14	-	many	TRBJ1-6	TGTGCCAGCAGCCATCCGGGTTTTTCACCCCTCCACTTT	CASSHPGFSPLHF
TRBV6-6	-	-	TRBJ1-5	TGTGCCAGCAGTTACTTAGGAGGGGTGGAGCAGCCCCAGCATTTT	CASSYLGGVEQPQHF
TRBV3-1	-	-	TRBJ2-7	TGTGCCAGCAGCCGGCAAAGCTCCTACGAGCAGTACTTC	CASSRQSSYEQYF
TRBV4-3	-	-	TRBJ1-1	TGCGCCAGCAGCCAAGAGAGGCTAGGTACTGAAGCTTTCTTT	CASSQERLGTEAFF
TRBV20-1	TRBD2	-	TRBJ2-7	TGCAGTGCTAGAGGGGGGGAGGGCCTGGAGTACTTC	CSARGGEGLEYF
TRBV13	-	few	TRBJ2-5	TGCGCCAGCAGCCTGAAGCAGGTCGGGGTTAATGGAGAGACCCAGTACTTC	CASSLKQVGVNGETQYF
TRBV7-9	TRBD2	-	TRBJ2-5	TGTGCCAGCAGCTGGAGCGGGGGGGCCCAGTACTTC	CASSWSGGAQYF
TRBV5-5	TRBD1	-	TRBJ1-2	TGTGCCAGCAGCCAAGGGATGGGGACAGCTAACTATGGCTACACCTTC	CASSQGMGTANYGYTF
TRBV2	TRBD1	once	TRBJ1-5	TGTGCCAGCAGCTTAGTAGGTGGACAGGGGGTAGGTCAGCCCCAGCATTTT	CASSLVGGQGVGQPQHF
TRBV19	TRBD1	-	TRBJ1-4	TGTGCCAGTAGTAACAGGGGTGAAAAACTGTTTTTT	CASSNRGEKLFF
TRBV20-1	TRBD1	many	TRBJ2-5	TGCAGTGCTAGGGCTACAGGGGGCCAGGAGACCCAGTACTTC	CSARATGGQETQYF
TRBV7-8	TRBD2	many	TRBJ2-5	TGTGCCAGCAGCCGCTACCCTCGACTAGCGGAGTACCAAGAGACCCAGTACTTC	CASSRYPRLAEYQETQYF
TRBV7-8	-	-	TRBJ2-6	TGTGCCAGCAGCTTGGGCTCTGGGGCCAACGTCCTGGCTTTC	CASSLGSGANVLAF
TRBV29-1	TRBD1	many	TRBJ1-4	TGCAGCGTTGAAGATCGGACAGGTTACGAAAAACTGTTTTTT	CSVEDRTGYEKLFF
TRBV7-9	TRBD1	-	TRBJ2-3	TGTGCCAGCAGCCGGGACAGGGGGCGAGATACGCAGTATTTT	CASSRDRGRDTQYF
TRBV10-3	-	-	TRBJ2-5	TGTGCCATCAGTGCCACGTCCCCGGGGACCCAGTACTTC	CAISATSPGTQYF
TRBV7-9	-	many	TRBJ2-5	TGTGCCAGCAGCTTCGACTCGGTCTTAGAGACCCAGTACTTC	CASSFDSVLETQYF
TRBV20-1	TRBD2	many	TRBJ2-7	TGCAGTGCTAACCTAGCGGGTATCCCCTACGAGCAGTACTTC	CSANLAGIPYEQYF
TRBV15	-	many	TRBJ2-7	TGTGCCACCAGCAGAGCCCTGACAGACTACGAGCAGTACTTC	CATSRALTDYEQYF
TRBV5-8	-	-	TRBJ1-5	TGTGCCAGCATCGAAACCGGGGGTGATTGGAACAATCAGCCCCAGCATTTT	CASIETGGDWNNQPQHF
TRBV12-3/TRBV12-4	-	many	TRBJ1-5	TGTGCCAGCAGTCGCCCCAATCAGCCCCAGCATTTT	CASSRPNQPQHF
TRBV29-1	-	few	TRBJ2-3	TGCAGCGTTGAAGTATTCGAGGGCTGGGATACGCAGTATTTT	CSVEVFEGWDTQYF
TRBV19	TRBD1	few	TRBJ1-1	TGTGCCAGTAGTGAACAGGGGTTCGGCGTCCAGAACACTGAAGCTTTCTTT	CASSEQGFGVQNTEAFF
TRBV10-3	TRBD2	few	TRBJ2-7	TGTGCCAGCAGTGAAGAGGTACTAGCGGGGGTTATCGAGCAGTACTTC	CASSEEVLAGVIEQYF